The 14 T cell receptor beta chains below were found in one sample sequenced in a study of T cell responses to AZD1222 COVID-19 vaccine. Assay used: immunoSEQ multiplex PCR; TCRdb lists only in-frame clones, some missing. The sample gives some 180,000 clones, around 92% of which show up once; 1% to 1.5% is in the top ten. Sequences were derived from peripheral blood, sampled on day 0 of AZD1222 vaccination. These receptor sequences come from an adult in good health.

This chain connects TRBV6-5 to TRBJ2-3, with D possibly TRBD2 on 5 matching bases. V lost 6 bases, J lost 1 base, and 11 bases lay in between. Germline CDR1 reads MNHEY; CDR2 reads SVGAGI. This CDR3 has 14 amino acids. CDR3 DNA sequence: TGTGCCAGCAGATTTTCGGAGGGCACAGATACGCAGTATTTT. Encoded protein: CASRFSEGTDTQYF.

The rearrangement uses TRBV5-1 and TRBJ1-1, with D perhaps TRBD1 (6 bases). The germline gives CDR1 SGHRS, CDR2 YFSETQ. The CDR3 runs 14 residues. V was trimmed by 2 bases and J by 1 base, leaving 9 bases between them. CDR3 bases: TGCGCCAGCAGCTTTTGGGGACAGAACACTGAAGCTTTCTTT. Its protein product is CASSFWGQNTEAFF.

V gene TRBV12-3 or TRBV12-4 combines with J gene TRBJ2-1; unclear D gene. The CDR3 is made up of 11 amino acids. V lost 2 bases and J 5 bases, leaving 1 base between the germline ends. The CDR3 loop is CASSLNNEQFF. The CDR3 DNA reads TGTGCCAGCAGTTTAAACAATGAGCAGTTCTTC.

V and J are TRBV4-1 and TRBJ2-3; D is possibly TRBD1 (5 bases). Trimming cost V 0 bases and J 5 bases, with 18 bases left between them. CDR3 size: 17 residues. Germline V CDR1 and CDR2: MGHRA, YSYEKL. The CDR3 DNA follows: TGCGCCAGCAGCCAAGAAGGGGCCACCCGCCCGGGAGATACGCAGTATTTT. Amino acids: CASSQEGATRPGDTQYF.

Concerning this clone: Relative to the germline gene, one junction end is altered; a read error may explain this. The J gene is TRBJ1-6, the V gene TRBV6-1; D is unresolved. The CDR3 runs to 11 residues. The germline gives CDR1 MNHNS, CDR2 SASEGT. The CDR3 nucleotides are TGTGCCAGCAGTGATAATCCACCCCTCCACTTT. Translation: CASSDNPPLHF.

The V and J genes are TRBV6-5 and TRBJ2-3; tentative D call: TRBD1 (5 bases). V gave up 6 bases and J gave up 0 bases, with 7 bases separating them. The length of the CDR3 is 13 residues. Germline V gene lookup returns CDR1 MNHEY and CDR2 SVGAGI. This CDR3 is CASRGPSTDTQYF. The CDR3 DNA reads TGTGCCAGCAGGGGGCCCAGCACAGATACGCAGTATTTT.

V usage is TRBV6-6 and J usage is TRBJ1-4; D might be TRBD1 (6 bases). The germline gives CDR1 MNHNY, CDR2 SVGAGI (reference sequence). The CDR3 has 15 residues. V lost 1 base and J lost 7, with 13 bases in between. Here the CDR3 reads CASSYFGGSGEKLFF. CDR3 coding DNA: TGTGCCAGCAGTTACTTCGGGGGCAGCGGTGAAAAACTGTTTTTT.

To note about this clone: This CDR3 is also generated by other DNA sequences in the sample. The chain carries TRBV5-1 and TRBJ1-1; D is perhaps TRBD1 (6 bases). The V end lost 2 bases, the J end lost 0 bases, and 8 bases lay between the germline ends. Germline V CDR1 and CDR2: SGHRS, YFSETQ. The CDR3 loop spans 14 amino acids. The chain's CDR3 is CASSFGGLNTEAFF. As DNA, the CDR3 is TGCGCCAGCAGCTTTGGGGGCTTGAACACTGAAGCTTTCTTT.

The V and J genes are TRBV3-1 (or the pseudogene TRBV3-2) and TRBJ1-5; no firm D call. Germline V lookup: CDR1 LGHDT, CDR2 YNNKEL (reference sequence). Trimming pared 1 base from V and 9 bases from J, leaving 13 bases between. The length of the CDR3 is 14 residues. This chain's CDR3 is CASSQGSVMWPQHF. As DNA, the CDR3 is TGTGCCAGCAGCCAAGGCTCAGTGATGTGGCCCCAGCATTTT.

The rearrangement links TRBV6-5 to TRBJ2-7, with D hard to call. The CDR3 consists of 14 residues. Trimming removed 6 bases from V and 0 bases from J, with 12 bases in between. Germline values: CDR1 MNHEY, CDR2 SVGAGI. CDR3 DNA sequence: TGTGCCAGCAGGGACGGTCCGTCCTCCTACGAGCAGTACTTC. Encoded protein: CASRDGPSSYEQYF.

This chain uses TRBV19 with TRBJ1-5; D not resolved. The CDR3 contains 14 residues. Trimming left V 6 bases short and J 3 bases short, with 12 bases between. Germline V lookup: CDR1 LNHDA, CDR2 SQIVND (reference sequence). The CDR3 DNA reads TGTGCCAGTAGCCAGTCTCGGACCAATCAGCCCCAGCATTTT. Encoded protein: CASSQSRTNQPQHF.

The chain uses TRBV19 and TRBJ1-5; 7 bases agree with TRBD1. There are 15 residues in the CDR3. The germline V gene encodes CDR1 LNHDA and CDR2 SQIVND (reference sequence). The trim removed 9 bases at V and 2 bases at J, leaving 10 bases unmatched. The CDR3 coding sequence is TGTGCCAGAGACAGGGAGCCCGGGTGCAATCAGCCCCAGCATTTT. Residues: CARDREPGCNQPQHF.

The chain carries TRBV28 and TRBJ2-1, with 9 bases matching TRBD2. Germline V gene data show CDR1 as MDHEN and CDR2 as SYDVKM. CDR3 length: 16 residues. J lost 9 bases, V lost 5 bases, and 14 bases had no gene match. As DNA, the CDR3 is TGTGCCAGCAGTCAACCGGGACTAGCAAGTCAGGGTGAGCAGTTCTTC. Amino acids: CASSQPGLASQGEQFF.

This clone was recorded once. V and J are TRBV10-1 and TRBJ2-1, with D unresolved. Trimming removed 3 bases at V and 8 bases at J, with 5 bases between. This CDR3 has 11 amino acids. Germline V gene lookup returns CDR1 WNHNN and CDR2 SYGVQD (reference sequence). The CDR3 DNA reads as TGCGCCAGCAGTGATCGAGATGAGCAGTTCTTC. This encodes CASSDRDEQFF.